The 13 T cell receptor beta chains in this list originate from one sample, sequenced in a study of regulatory T cells in long-lasting Graves disease. Arm-PCR of CDR3 regions with iRepertoire HTBI primers generated TCR beta libraries. TCRdb used MiXCR to reprocess the multiplex PCR reads, holding one entry per CDR3 protein. The sample shows about 310,000 distinct CDR3 sequences, 22% of them seen only once. As to time point: persistent/refractory GD, antithyroid drugs over 5 years with positive TRAb. Generation of the TCR library employed RNA extracted from PBMCs. Specimen: peripheral blood mononuclear cells (PBMCs), collected when the disease was refractory, from a patient treated with antithyroid drugs. These receptors originate from a female donor with Graves disease.

This clonotype appeared many times. The genes are TRBV6-5 and TRBJ1-1; D remains unclear. Trimming took off 2 bases at V and 2 bases at J, with 12 bases between the two ends. This CDR3 is 15 amino acids long. The germline CDR1 and CDR2 sequences are MNHEY and SVGAGI. For the CDR3, the DNA is TGTGCCAGCAGTTACCTAAGGACCGGTAACACTGAAGCTTTCTTT. Its protein is CASSYLRTGNTEAFF.

The chain links TRBV28 to TRBJ2-7; D gene unclear. The CDR3 is 10 residues long. Germline V lookup: CDR1 MDHEN, CDR2 SYDVKM. V was trimmed by 8 bases and J by 5 bases, leaving 7 bases between them. CDR3 nucleotide sequence: TGTGCCAGCGGTAGCCACGAGCAGTACTTC. Its protein is CASGSHEQYF.

This clonotype has just a few counts. The chain employs TRBV13 and TRBJ1-3; D remains unclear. The CDR3 consists of 12 residues. Germline CDR1 reads PRHDT; CDR2 reads FYEKMQ (reference sequence). V was pared by 3 bases and J by 5 bases, with 5 bases between. DNA for the CDR3: TGTGCCAGCAGCTTCCTAAGAAACACCATATATTTT. This gives the protein CASSFLRNTIYF.

There are many counts of this clonotype. The chain is built from TRBV15 and TRBJ2-7; 7 bases line up with TRBD2. The CDR3 covers 14 residues. Trimming removed 0 bases from V and 4 bases from J; junction bases left unmatched: 3. CDR1 and CDR2 (germline): LNHNV, YYDKDF (reference sequence). CDR3 residues: CATSRDRGGYEQYF. In DNA form, the CDR3 reads TGTGCCACCAGCAGAGATCGCGGGGGTTACGAGCAGTACTTC.

This clonotype has more than one count but fewer than ten. The chain carries TRBV10-3 and TRBJ2-7, with unresolved D. CDR3 size: 15 residues. Trimming left V 0 bases short and J 2 bases short, with 11 bases between. Germline CDR1 ENHRY, CDR2 SYGVKD. CDR3 loop: CAISESALKAYEQYF. CDR3 DNA: TGTGCCATCAGTGAGTCAGCCCTCAAAGCCTACGAGCAGTACTTC.

The chain combines TRBV6-1 with TRBJ2-5; 11 nucleotides align to TRBD1. The CDR3 is made up of 16 amino acids. Germline V CDR1 and CDR2: MNHNS, SASEGT. Unmatched junction bases numbered 7, after V lost 6 bases and J lost 1 base. DNA of the CDR3: TGTGCCAGCAGAAACCGGGACAGGGGGTTCCAAGAGACCCAGTACTTC. Its translation is CASRNRDRGFQETQYF.

This clonotype was observed a few times. The rearrangement links TRBV20-1 to TRBJ1-1, with no clear D. The CDR3 has 15 residues. The V and J ends lost 0 bases and 2 bases respectively, with 13 bases between them. Germline V CDR1 and CDR2: DFQATT, SNEGSKA (reference sequence). Here the CDR3 DNA reads TGCAGTGCTAGAGATCCGGCGGGGAGAAACACTGAAGCTTTCTTT. This codes for CSARDPAGRNTEAFF.

The chain couples TRBV28 to TRBJ2-3, with D unresolved. The CDR3 sequence is 13 residues long. V was shortened by 6 bases and J by 2 bases, with 9 bases between the two germline ends. Germline values: CDR1 MDHEN, CDR2 SYDVKM. The chain's CDR3 is CASSLQDTDTQYF. CDR3 bases: TGTGCCAGCAGCCTACAAGACACAGATACGCAGTATTTT.

This chain connects TRBV20-1 to TRBJ1-1; D is ambiguous. Looked up from germline, CDR1 is DFQATT and CDR2 is SNEGSKA (reference sequence). Trimming stripped 3 bases from V and 5 bases from J, with 13 bases between. The CDR3 covers 13 residues. CDR3 DNA sequence: TGCAGTGCTAGGCCGCGGGGAGTAACTGAAGCTTTCTTT. Translating gives CSARPRGVTEAFF.

A remark on this clonotype: At one of its ends the junction is not consistent with the germline gene, which may arise from a read error. The rearrangement uses TRBV5-1 and TRBJ1-3; D unresolved. Germline loops: CDR1 SGHRS, CDR2 YFSETQ. The CDR3 is 10 residues long. CDR3 sequence reads: CASSVGPVFF. CDR3 coding DNA: TGCGCCAGCAGCGTAGGTCCTGTATTTTTT.

The chain recombines TRBV7-2 with TRBJ1-5; D remains ambiguous. Trimming removed 1 base from V and 0 bases from J, with 13 bases in between. The CDR3 loop spans 17 amino acids. Germline CDR1 reads SGHTA; CDR2 reads FQGNSA. Here the CDR3 reads CASSLVTGSDSNQPQHF. As DNA, the CDR3 is TGTGCCAGCAGCTTAGTAACTGGCAGCGATAGCAATCAGCCCCAGCATTTT.

This clonotype has at least ten counts. The rearrangement links TRBV28 to TRBJ2-7, with TRBD1 identical over 10 bases. The CDR3 is 13 amino acids. V was pared by 8 bases and J by 2 bases, with 3 bases of the junction left unmatched. Germline V gene sequence: CDR1 MDHEN, CDR2 SYDVKM. CDR3 protein: CASGDRGPYEQYF. The CDR3 nucleotides are TGTGCCAGCGGGGACAGGGGTCCCTACGAGCAGTACTTC.

The chain uses TRBV5-1 and TRBJ1-3, with D perhaps matching TRBD1 (6 bases). Germline assignment: CDR1 SGHRS and CDR2 YFSETQ. This CDR3 is built from 15 residues. V was pared by 4 bases and J by 2 bases, with 13 bases between. This CDR3 reads CASSATGPPGNTIYF. CDR3 DNA sequence: TGCGCCAGCAGCGCCACAGGGCCCCCTGGAAACACCATATATTTT.